This T cell receptor (beta chain) stems from a study of CD8 T cells in ankylosing spondylitis. Study outcomes and limitations: Clones that were linked to disease were CD8+ and were relatively rare in peripheral blood. The study looked at matched synovial fluid samples from ankylosing spondylitis patients. Disease-linked clones were reported to be significantly enriched there.

This CDR3 is 14 amino acids long. V was cut by 1 base and J by 0 bases, with 6 bases left in between. Germline-derived CDR1 and CDR2 are MGHRA and YSYEKL. This clonotype came up many times. Antigen specificity is unknown. MiXCR, applied by TCRdb to the 5' RACE reads, yields one record per CDR3 protein. The sample has fewer than 80,000 distinct CDR3 sequences; approximately 5% are singletons. The TCR sequence derives from a male donor with ankylosing spondylitis or in good health (not recorded which). Specimen: blood, either unsorted or a sorted T cell fraction (not recorded which). The chain joins TRBV4-1 to TRBJ1-1; D not resolved. The CDR3 loop is CASSQVVMNTEAFF. The CDR3, as DNA: TGCGCCAGCAGCCAAGTGGTTATGAACACTGAAGCTTTCTTT.